These 29 T cell receptor beta chains share one sample of origin, sequenced in a study of cytomegalovirus exposure and HLA in healthy donors. Sequenced by immunoSEQ multiplex PCR; TCRdb stores in-frame clones only, minus some. The table has about 330,000 clones, 86% seen once; the top ten hold about 0.8%. The sample was PBMCs. The receptor set was obtained from a woman aged 18-30 years in good health and CMV-seronegative.

CDR3 nucleotides: TGTGCCAGCAGCTCCAGCGGGACGAACACCGGGGAGCTGTTTTTT. Residues: CASSSSGTNTGELFF. The chain couples TRBV12-1 to TRBJ2-2; no check of the table's D call, TRBD2, against the DNA was made. TRBV12-1 has pseudogene status. The CDR3 covers 15 residues.

In its sample, this clone was seen a few times. Here the CDR3 DNA reads TGTGCCAGCAGCTTAGAAGCCGGGAGCGGCTCCTACAATGAGCAGTTCTTC. It translates to CASSLEAGSGSYNEQFF. The chain recombines TRBV11-2 with TRBJ2-1; D might be TRBD2 (6 bases). The germline V gene encodes CDR1 SGHAT and CDR2 FQNNGV. V was trimmed by 0 bases and J by 0 bases, leaving 12 bases between them. The CDR3 length is 17 residues.

This CDR3 reads CASSLNGVGARYNEQFF. DNA of the CDR3: TGTGCCAGCAGTTTAAATGGCGTAGGGGCTCGCTACAATGAGCAGTTCTTC. This chain links TRBV27 with TRBJ2-1, with D tentatively TRBD1 (5 bases). The CDR3 sequence is 17 residues long. Per germline, CDR1 MNHEY and CDR2 SMNVEV (reference sequence). The germline V and J ends were trimmed by 2 bases and 3 bases, with 17 bases remaining between them.

The rearrangement uses TRBV4-3 and TRBJ2-3, with 8 bases matching TRBD2. CDR3 length equals 17 residues. Germline lookup yields CDR1 LGHNA and CDR2 YSLEER. With 0 bases clipped from V and 6 bases from J, the junction kept 11 bases outside the gene matches. CDR3 loop: CASSQDGVAGRVDTQYF. CDR3 DNA sequence: TGCGCCAGCAGCCAAGATGGAGTAGCGGGGCGGGTGGATACGCAGTATTTT.

The chain couples TRBV9 to TRBJ2-3; 8 positions agree with TRBD2. The CDR3 is 17 residues long. Losses at the gene ends were 4 bases for V and 5 bases for J; bases not matched to a gene: 15. CDR1 SGDLS and CDR2 YYNGEE come from the germline V gene. Here the CDR3 reads CASSYDGGAGARDTQYF. The CDR3 nucleotides are TGTGCCAGCAGCTACGACGGGGGGGCAGGGGCGAGAGATACGCAGTATTTT.

Remarks on this clone: The same CDR3 is also encoded by other DNA sequences in this sample. This chain connects TRBV10-3 to TRBJ2-5; D may be TRBD2 (6 bases). Germline CDR1 and CDR2: ENHRY and SYGVKD. CDR3 length: 11 residues. V lost 8 bases to trimming and J lost 4 bases, with 8 bases between them. CDR3 sequence reads: CAIGRGETQYF. The DNA of the CDR3 is TGTGCCATCGGGCGGGGAGAGACCCAGTACTTC.

The V and J genes are TRBV9 and TRBJ2-3; D may be TRBD1 (6 bases). The germline CDR1 and CDR2 sequences are SGDLS and YYNGEE. Trimming left V 0 bases short and J 4 bases short, with 9 bases between. The CDR3 spans 14 residues. The CDR3 DNA follows: TGTGCCAGCAGCGTAGTTGGGACATCAGATACGCAGTATTTT. Its translation: CASSVVGTSDTQYF.

The chain joins TRBV5-1 to TRBJ2-2; 11 positions agree with TRBD2. The CDR3 extends over 16 amino acids. Germline trimming cut 5 bases from V and 7 bases from J; bases unmatched to any gene: 10. Germline CDR1 and CDR2: SGHRS and YFSETQ. CDR3 coding DNA: TGCGCCAGCAGTCCCCTAGCGGGAGGCCGTGGCGGGGAGCTGTTTTTT. Its translation is CASSPLAGGRGGELFF. Combining the CDR3 with reference TRBV5-1 and TRBJ2-2 gives the whole variable domain KAGVTQTPRYLIKTRGQQVTLSCSPISGHRSVSWYQQTPGQGLQFLFEYFSETQRNKGNFPGRFSGRQFSNSRSEMNVSTLELGDSALYLCASSPLAGGRGGELFFGEGSRLTVL.

The genes are TRBV25-1 and TRBJ2-1; D is ambiguous. V gave up 9 bases and J gave up 1 base, with 7 bases separating them. CDR3 length: 12 amino acids. In germline, CDR1 is MGHDK, CDR2 SYGVNS. The CDR3: CASRPSYNEQFF. CDR3 nucleotide sequence: TGTGCCAGTCGTCCGTCCTACAATGAGCAGTTCTTC.

This clone was observed a single time. The chain combines TRBV18 with TRBJ2-1, with 9 bases identical to TRBD2. V trimming: 0 bases; J trimming: 10 bases; junction bases outside the gene matches: 4. There are 14 residues in the CDR3. The germline V gene has CDR1 KGHSH and CDR2 LQKENI. The CDR3 nucleotides are TGTGCCAGCTCACCACCGGCGACTAGCGGCGAGCAGTTCTTC. It translates to CASSPPATSGEQFF.

This chain joins TRBV4-2 and TRBJ2-1, with D unresolved. Germline CDR1 and CDR2: LGHNA and YNFKEQ. The CDR3 loop spans 13 amino acids. V lost 1 base and J lost 8, with 9 bases in between. The CDR3 DNA reads as TGTGCCAGCAGCCAAGGACTTCGGGATGAGCAGTTCTTC. Protein: CASSQGLRDEQFF.

This chain uses TRBV4-3 with TRBJ2-5; D call uncertain. The CDR3 totals 15 residues. V was cut by 0 bases and J by 1 base, with 9 bases left in between. CDR1 LGHNA and CDR2 YSLEER come from the germline V gene. CDR3 DNA: TGCGCCAGCAGCCAAGATGGCACCGCCCAAGAGACCCAGTACTTC. It is translated as CASSQDGTAQETQYF.

The V and J genes are TRBV18 and TRBJ1-2; 10 bases align to TRBD1. Germline values: CDR1 KGHSH, CDR2 LQKENI. Trimming cost V 3 bases and J 6 bases; bases outside gene matches: 7. The CDR3 sequence is 15 residues long. The CDR3 loop is CASSPPGQGPHGYTF. The CDR3 coding sequence is TGTGCCAGCTCACCCCCGGGACAGGGGCCTCATGGCTACACCTTC.

The chain uses TRBV7-3 and TRBJ2-5; D is possibly TRBD2 (5 bases). Trimming shortened V by 0 bases and J by 7 bases, and 12 bases separated the two germline ends. The germline V gene has CDR1 SGHTA and CDR2 FQGTGA. This CDR3 is built from 14 residues. The CDR3 region is CASSLTPLAGTQYF. The CDR3 DNA reads TGTGCCAGCAGCTTAACCCCGCTAGCAGGGACCCAGTACTTC.

The chain uses TRBV20-1 and TRBJ2-7; unclear D gene. Germline V gives CDR1 DFQATT, CDR2 SNEGSKA (reference sequence). V shed 5 bases and J shed 3 bases, with 8 bases lying between them. CDR3 length: 11 amino acids. The DNA for the CDR3 is TGCAGTGCTGGCGACATCTACGAGCAGTACTTC. This gives the protein CSAGDIYEQYF.

This chain connects TRBV4-1 to TRBJ1-5; D is uncertain. This CDR3 is built from 15 residues. Germline lookup yields CDR1 MGHRA and CDR2 YSYEKL. V lost 0 bases and J 0 bases, leaving 6 bases between the germline ends. In DNA, the CDR3 is TGCGCCAGCAGCCAAGAGCGTCCTAGCAATCAGCCCCAGCATTTT. Amino acid sequence: CASSQERPSNQPQHF.

The V gene is TRBV7-3, the J gene TRBJ2-2; TRBD2 might be the D (6 bases). Germline V gives CDR1 SGHTA, CDR2 FQGTGA. The CDR3 covers 15 residues. V gave up 2 bases and J gave up 6 bases, with 13 bases separating them. The CDR3 sequence: CASSLGRDLAGELFF. The DNA of the CDR3 is TGTGCCAGCAGCTTAGGGCGGGACCTGGCCGGGGAGCTGTTTTTT.

This clone appeared a single time. The rearrangement uses TRBV9 and TRBJ2-2; 12 bases fit TRBD1. Per germline, CDR1 SGDLS and CDR2 YYNGEE. With 10 bases clipped from V and 6 bases from J, the junction kept 10 bases outside the gene matches. The CDR3 has 15 amino acids. The CDR3 is CAPSLGQGAPGELFF. The CDR3 DNA reads as TGTGCCCCCAGCCTGGGACAGGGGGCTCCCGGGGAGCTGTTTTTT.

The chain links TRBV10-3 to TRBJ2-1; possibly TRBD1 for D (5 bases). This CDR3 region has 14 residues. Germline CDR1 ENHRY, CDR2 SYGVKD. The V and J ends lost 0 bases and 9 bases respectively, with 12 bases between them. Here the CDR3 DNA reads TGTGCCATCAGTGAGTCGATTCAGGGCGGTGAGCAGTTCTTC. It yields the protein CAISESIQGGEQFF.

The chain has TRBV5-1 and TRBJ2-5; TRBD2 matches 8 bases. Losses at the gene ends were 2 bases for V and 3 bases for J; bases not matched to a gene: 0. The germline CDR1 and CDR2 sequences are SGHRS and YFSETQ. This CDR3 region has 13 residues. DNA for the CDR3: TGCGCCAGCAGCTTACTAGCGGAAGAGACCCAGTACTTC. Translating it yields CASSLLAEETQYF.

CDR3 region: CASSLGPSGVSYNEQFF. The CDR3 bases are TGCGCCAGCAGCTTGGGGCCTAGCGGGGTCTCCTACAATGAGCAGTTCTTC. The rearrangement uses TRBV5-1 and TRBJ2-1, with 9 positions matching TRBD2. V gave up 0 bases and J gave up 0 bases; unmatched junction bases: 4. The germline gives CDR1 SGHRS, CDR2 YFSETQ. This CDR3 is built from 17 residues. The whole variable domain, remainder taken from reference TRBV5-1 and TRBJ2-1, is KAGVTQTPRYLIKTRGQQVTLSCSPISGHRSVSWYQQTPGQGLQFLFEYFSETQRNKGNFPGRFSGRQFSNSRSEMNVSTLELGDSALYLCASSLGPSGVSYNEQFFGPGTRLTVL.

This sequence joins TRBV15 and TRBJ2-7; D is uncertain. Germline V gene data show CDR1 as LNHNV and CDR2 as YYDKDF (reference sequence). Trimming stripped 3 bases from V and 3 bases from J, with 6 bases between. This CDR3 is 12 amino acids long. The DNA for the CDR3 is TGTGCCACCAGCAGCCACGGCTACGAGCAGTACTTC. Protein: CATSSHGYEQYF.

The chain uses TRBV6-1 and TRBJ2-1, with 9 bases aligning to TRBD2. Germline-derived CDR1 and CDR2 are MNHNS and SASEGT. V shed 4 bases, J shed 4 bases, and the junction held 17 bases outside the gene matches. The CDR3 covers 19 residues. For the CDR3, the DNA is TGTGCCAGCAGTGCCACCGGGATAGCGGGGGAACTAGGATACAATGAGCAGTTCTTC. This gives the protein CASSATGIAGELGYNEQFF.

A word on this clone: At the DNA level, this CDR3 is encoded by other sequences in the same sample as well. This chain links TRBV5-6 with TRBJ2-7; TRBD2 matches 7 bases. CDR1 SGHDT and CDR2 YYEEEE come from the germline V gene. V lost 0 bases and J lost 3; bases outside the gene matches: 3. This CDR3 is built from 14 residues. The CDR3 nucleotides are TGTGCCAGCAGCTTGGCCCTAGCGGACTACGAGCAGTACTTC. Translating it yields CASSLALADYEQYF.

The chain joins TRBV7-9 to TRBJ2-2; D call uncertain. From germline, CDR1 is SEHNR and CDR2 FQNEAQ (reference sequence). This CDR3 is built from 10 residues. Trimming stripped 4 bases from V and 9 bases from J, with 3 bases between. DNA for the CDR3: TGTGCCAGCAGCTCTTGGGAGCTGTTTTTT. Its protein product is CASSSWELFF.

The chain joins TRBV7-2 to TRBJ2-1, with a possible D match to TRBD2 (6 bases). The V end lost 5 bases, the J end lost 9 bases, and 11 bases lay between the germline ends. CDR1 and CDR2 from the germline V gene are SGHTA and FQGNSA. The CDR3 sequence is 12 residues long. CDR3 amino acids: CASSSSSGEQFF. CDR3 sequence (DNA): TGTGCCAGCAGCAGTAGTAGCGGTGAGCAGTTCTTC.

The chain couples TRBV29-1 to TRBJ2-2, with 10 bases fitting TRBD2. J was trimmed by 8 bases and V by 7 bases; bases with no gene match: 1. Germline V gene data show CDR1 as SQVTM and CDR2 as ANQGSEA. CDR3 size: 11 residues. The CDR3 DNA reads TGCAGCGGAGCGGGAGGGGGGGAGCTGTTTTTT. Protein sequence: CSGAGGGELFF.

This clone has just a few counts. This sequence joins TRBV5-1 and TRBJ2-7; 9 bases match TRBD1. The ends lost 3 bases at V and 0 bases at J; junction bases unmatched: 16. This CDR3 spans 19 amino acids. CDR1 and CDR2 from the germline V gene are SGHRS and YFSETQ. The CDR3 reads CASSSRIPDPGQGSYEQYF. In DNA, the CDR3 is TGCGCCAGCAGCTCGAGAATTCCGGACCCGGGACAGGGCTCCTACGAGCAGTACTTC.

The chain employs TRBV6-5 and TRBJ1-2; D not certain. In germline, CDR1 is MNHEY, CDR2 SVGAGI. Trimming cost V 0 bases and J 4 bases, with 15 bases left between them. The CDR3 loop spans 16 amino acids. The CDR3 DNA is TGTGCCAGCAGTTACTCGATTCCCTTAGAGGGCTATGGCTACACCTTC. Protein: CASSYSIPLEGYGYTF.